Following are 11 T cell receptor beta chains from one sample sequenced in a study of TIL therapy for anti-PD-1-resistant metastatic lung cancer. The libraries were made with immunoSEQ v3. TCRdb keeps only in-frame clones here, not all; method: immunoSEQ multiplex PCR. The repertoire includes about 10,000 clones, approximately 60% of them detected once, and 9% to 15% sits in the top ten. Indicated time point: pre-treatment sample, taken before nivolumab and TIL therapy. Most excised metastases sampled were pleural nodules or supraclavicular lymph nodes. The specimen was tumor tissue, collected at baseline. These TCRs come from a person between 25 and 80 years old with non-small cell lung cancer.

The table lists this clone with a few counts. The V and J genes are TRBV11-3 and TRBJ2-1; tentatively, D is TRBD2 (5 bases). The germline gives CDR1 SGHNT, CDR2 YENEEA. This CDR3 has 15 amino acids. The V gene lost 0 bases and the J gene lost 10 bases, with 16 bases spanning the gap. CDR3 sequence reads: CASSLDPRSGGEQFF. CDR3 nucleotide sequence: TGTGCCAGCAGCTTAGATCCTAGGTCTGGCGGGGAGCAGTTCTTC. The full variable domain, its missing parts supplied by reference TRBV11-3 and TRBJ2-1, is EAGVVQSPRYKIIEKKQPVAFWCNPISGHNTLYWYLQNLGQGPELLIRYENEEAVDDSQLPKDRFSAERLKGVDSTLKIQPAELGDSAVYLCASSLDPRSGGEQFFGPGTRLTVL.

V gene TRBV5-1 combines with J gene TRBJ2-3; D is uncertain. CDR1 is SGHRS, CDR2 YFSETQ, per germline. CDR3 length equals 15 residues. V was pared by 0 bases and J by 0 bases, with 8 bases between. CDR3 region: CASSLGATSTDTQYF. The CDR3, as DNA: TGCGCCAGCAGCTTGGGGGCGACTAGCACAGATACGCAGTATTTT.

The rearrangement uses TRBV28 and TRBJ1-2, with 12 bases that match TRBD1. Looked up from germline, CDR1 is MDHEN and CDR2 is SYDVKM. This CDR3 is built from 13 residues. The J segment lost 8 bases and the V segment lost 6 bases, leaving 4 bases of the junction unmatched. This chain's CDR3 is CASRYGTGGGYTF. CDR3 nucleotide sequence: TGTGCCAGCAGATACGGGACAGGGGGCGGCTACACCTTC.

This clone was counted between two and nine times. The genes are TRBV5-6 and TRBJ2-7; weak D call: TRBD1 (7 bases). CDR3 length equals 14 residues. CDR1 and CDR2 from the germline V gene are SGHDT and YYEEEE. Trimming removed 4 bases at V and 2 bases at J, with 13 bases between. The chain's CDR3 is CASSGGDRPYEQYF. The CDR3 DNA reads as TGTGCCAGCAGCGGAGGGGACAGACCCTACGAGCAGTACTTC.

The chain couples TRBV5-6 to TRBJ1-2; 7 bases fit TRBD1. The CDR3 is made up of 13 amino acids. Germline V CDR1 and CDR2: SGHDT, YYEEEE. V dropped 4 bases and J dropped 4; count of bases not matched to a gene: 4. The CDR3 nucleotides read TGTGCCAGCAGCCTGGGACAGCTCTATGGCTACACCTTC. This codes for CASSLGQLYGYTF.

This clone was picked up a small number of times. The rearrangement links TRBV18 to TRBJ2-2, with D tentatively TRBD2 (6 bases). The CDR3 is 17 amino acids. Germline V gene data show CDR1 as KGHSH and CDR2 as LQKENI. Trimming took 3 bases from V and 3 from J, leaving 17 bases between them. CDR3 DNA: TGTGCCAGCTCACCTCGCCTCAGCGAGCGGGACACCGGGGAGCTGTTTTTT. This encodes CASSPRLSERDTGELFF.

The CDR3 protein is CAWSVSRQGASYSSGNTIYF. The DNA for the CDR3 is TGTGCCTGGAGTGTAAGTAGGCAGGGAGCTTCCTATAGCTCTGGAAACACCATATATTTT. The chain uses TRBV30 and TRBJ1-3, with a possible D match to TRBD1 (5 bases). V was shortened by 0 bases and J by 0 bases, with 24 bases between the two germline ends. Germline values: CDR1 GTSNPN, CDR2 SVGIG (reference sequence). The CDR3 runs 20 residues.

The chain joins TRBV2 to TRBJ1-5; maybe TRBD1 (5 bases). Trimming stripped 8 bases from V and 2 bases from J, with 16 bases between. CDR1 and CDR2 from the germline V gene are SNHLY and FYNNEI. The CDR3 loop spans 15 amino acids. Here the CDR3 DNA reads TGTGCCAGCGCCCTTGACAGAATAGGCAATCAGCCCCAGCATTTT. Translated: CASALDRIGNQPQHF.

This clone was seen a handful of times. CDR3 sequence: CARALGAEAFF. The CDR3 nucleotides are TGTGCCCGGGCGTTAGGGGCTGAAGCTTTCTTT. The chain couples TRBV30 to TRBJ1-1; possibly TRBD1 for D (5 bases). The CDR3 covers 11 residues. V was pared by 8 bases and J by 6 bases, with 13 bases between. Germline V gene lookup returns CDR1 GTSNPN and CDR2 SVGIG (reference sequence).

The genes are TRBV4-1 and TRBJ2-5; D possibly corresponds to TRBD2 (5 bases). TRBJ2-7 explains the end of the DNA better; the J call may be wrong. The CDR3 runs 15 residues. The germline gives CDR1 MGHRA, CDR2 YSYEKL. Here the CDR3 reads CASSQDKAASYEQYF. CDR3 nucleotide sequence: TGCGCCAGCAGCCAAGATAAAGCGGCATCCTACGAGCAGTACTTC.

There are a few counts of this clone. The gene calls are TRBV28 and TRBJ2-3; 7 bases match TRBD1. V lost 8 bases to trimming and J lost 4 bases; unmatched junction nucleotides: 12. The CDR3 length is 15 residues. From germline, CDR1 is MDHEN and CDR2 SYDVKM. The CDR3 sequence is CASGYGTEFPDTQYF. CDR3 DNA: TGTGCCAGCGGCTACGGGACAGAGTTTCCAGATACGCAGTATTTT.